The 20 T cell receptor beta chains below all came from one sample that was sequenced in a study of graft-versus-host responses after intestinal transplantation. Their antigens remain unidentified. Libraries were prepared by immunoSEQ multiplex PCR; TCRdb keeps only in-frame clonotypes and omits some of them. The sample yields just over 40,000 clones, approximately 96% seen once. This sample comprised unstimulated CD8+ T cells sorted from spleen or lymph node cells, obtained before transplant. The receptors derive from a human donor who was the organ donor for an intestinal transplant.

V is TRBV7-9 and J is TRBJ1-1; a possible D gene is TRBD1 (5 bases). The CDR3 sequence is 12 residues long. Trimming pared 5 bases from V and 1 base from J, leaving 5 bases between. Germline V CDR1 and CDR2: SEHNR, FQNEAQ (reference sequence). CDR3 sequence reads: CASSDRNTEAFF. DNA of the CDR3: TGTGCCAGCAGCGACAGGAACACTGAAGCTTTCTTT.

This chain links TRBV7-2 with TRBJ2-1; 11 nucleotides align to TRBD2. With V trimmed by 5 bases and J by 6 bases, 6 bases remained unmatched. This CDR3 has 15 residues. Germline CDR1 reads SGHTA; CDR2 reads FQGNSA. For the CDR3, the DNA is TGTGCCAGCAGCGCGCTAGCGGGGGGACTCAATGAGCAGTTCTTC. Translation: CASSALAGGLNEQFF.

In its sample, this clone was seen once. The rearrangement uses TRBV7-8 and TRBJ1-2; D is undetermined. Germline V gives CDR1 SGHVS, CDR2 FQNEAQ. Trimming cost V 5 bases and J 5 bases, with 18 bases left between them. This CDR3 has 15 residues. The CDR3 is CASSPLGIPRYGYTF. CDR3 bases: TGTGCCAGCAGCCCACTTGGGATTCCTCGGTATGGCTACACCTTC.

The V call is TRBV7-2, the J call TRBJ2-7, with unresolved D. V lost 3 bases to trimming and J lost 1 base, with 10 bases between them. This CDR3 spans 14 amino acids. Germline V CDR1 and CDR2: SGHTA, FQGNSA. CDR3 region: CASSLDGPSYEQYF. For the CDR3, the DNA is TGTGCCAGCAGCTTGGACGGTCCTTCCTACGAGCAGTACTTC.

CDR3 nucleotide sequence: TGTGCCAGCAGCCAGGGGACGCGTGGGGACAATGAGCAGTTCTTC. It is translated as CASSQGTRGDNEQFF. This rearrangement joins TRBV7-2 to TRBJ2-1; D is possibly TRBD1 (6 bases). Germline lookup yields CDR1 SGHTA and CDR2 FQGNSA. The CDR3 length is 15 residues. Between the trimmed V and J ends, which lost 5 bases and 5 bases, there was a span of 16 bases.

The chain carries TRBV7-2 and TRBJ1-3; D call uncertain. CDR3 size: 16 residues. The V gene lost 1 base and the J gene lost 4 bases, with 14 bases spanning the gap. Germline CDR1 SGHTA, CDR2 FQGNSA. The DNA for the CDR3 is TGTGCCAGCAGCTTAGTCTTACCATACCCCGGAAACACCATATATTTT. As protein: CASSLVLPYPGNTIYF.

This sequence joins TRBV4-3 and TRBJ2-7, with D possibly matching TRBD1 (5 bases). The germline CDR1 and CDR2 sequences are LGHNA and YSLEER. This CDR3 comprises 15 residues. V was trimmed by 0 bases and J by 6 bases, leaving 15 bases between them. CDR3 nucleotides: TGCGCCAGCAGCCAAGATCAGGGCAGGGTCGGCGAGCAGTACTTC. It translates to CASSQDQGRVGEQYF.

The rearrangement links TRBV27 to TRBJ1-2, with D perhaps matching TRBD1 (6 bases). V was shortened by 4 bases and J by 7 bases, with 13 bases between the two germline ends. The CDR3 contains 13 residues. Germline CDR1 MNHEY, CDR2 SMNVEV (reference sequence). CDR3 sequence: CASSYSGAGGYTF. DNA for the CDR3: TGTGCCAGCAGTTACTCAGGGGCGGGTGGCTACACCTTC.

Concerning this clone itself: At one of its ends the junction is not consistent with the germline gene, which may arise from a read error. This chain uses TRBV9 with TRBJ1-3, with a tentative D call TRBD1 (5 bases). Germline CDR1 is SGDLS and CDR2 is YYNGEE. This CDR3 spans 15 amino acids. CDR3 DNA sequence: TGTGCCAGCAGCCTAGGGTCGACAGCTGGAAACACCACATATTTT. Translation: CASSLGSTAGNTTYF.

The CDR3 spells CASSLFGDFQHF. For the CDR3, the DNA is TGTGCCAGCAGTTTATTCGGAGACTTCCAGCATTTT. The chain combines TRBV28 with TRBJ1-5; unclear D gene. Germline V gives CDR1 MDHEN, CDR2 SYDVKM. This CDR3 region has 12 residues. Trimming removed 1 base from V and 12 bases from J, with 10 bases in between. The full variable domain, in which reference TRBV28 and TRBJ1-5 provide the parts outside the CDR3, is DVKVTQSSRYLVKRTGEKVFLECVQDMDHENMFWYRQDPGLGLRLIYFSYDVKMKEKGDIPEGYSVSREKKERFSLILESASTNQTSMYLCASSLFGDFQHFGDGTRLSIL.

The table lists this clone with a count of one. The V call is TRBV29-1, the J call TRBJ2-5; D is undetermined. In germline, CDR1 is SQVTM, CDR2 ANQGSEA. V lost 4 bases and J lost 4, with 10 bases in between. The CDR3 consists of 12 residues. As DNA, the CDR3 is TGCAGCGTTGGGGGTTATCGAGAGACCCAGTACTTC. Amino acids: CSVGGYRETQYF.

This chain's CDR3 is CASSQESRSTQPQHF. CDR3 coding DNA: TGTGCCAGCAGCCAAGAGAGCAGGAGTACTCAGCCCCAGCATTTT. V and J are TRBV4-2 and TRBJ1-5; no definite D call. In germline, CDR1 is LGHNA, CDR2 YNFKEQ. This CDR3 region has 15 residues. The V end was cut by 0 bases, the J end by 6 bases, with 12 bases between.

V is TRBV10-3 and J is TRBJ2-5, with TRBD1 matching over 9 bases. Germline V gene lookup returns CDR1 ENHRY and CDR2 SYGVKD. V was pared by 3 bases and J by 4 bases, with 6 bases of the junction left unmatched. The CDR3 covers 15 residues. The CDR3 sequence is CAISDTQGAGETQYF. The DNA for the CDR3 is TGTGCCATCAGTGACACACAGGGGGCGGGAGAGACCCAGTACTTC.

The chain recombines TRBV29-1 with TRBJ1-2, with 8 bases matching TRBD1. There are 12 residues in the CDR3. V shed 6 bases, J shed 7 bases, and the junction held 7 bases outside the gene matches. From germline, CDR1 is SQVTM and CDR2 ANQGSEA. DNA for the CDR3: TGCAGCGTGGACAGGGATGAGGGTGGCTACACCTTC. Encoded protein: CSVDRDEGGYTF. The full variable domain, rest sourced from reference TRBV29-1 and TRBJ1-2, is SAVISQKPSRDICQRGTSLTIQCQVDSQVTMMFWYRQQPGQSLTLIATANQGSEATYESGFVIDKFPISRPNLTFSTLTVSNMSPEDSSIYLCSVDRDEGGYTFGSGTRLTVV.

This clone was seen only once. One junction end does not reproduce the germline sequence, and a read error may be involved. The chain combines TRBV4-3 with TRBJ1-2; D may be TRBD1 (5 bases). CDR1 and CDR2 from the germline V gene are LGHNA and YSLEER. This CDR3 is built from 13 residues. CDR3 sequence reads: CASSQGVNYGYTF. In nucleotides, the CDR3 is TGCGCCAGCAGTCAAGGGGTAAACTATGGCTACACCTTC.

This clone showed up just once. One junction end does not reproduce the germline sequence, and a read error may be involved. In the same sample, other DNA sequences code for this CDR3. The chain employs TRBV7-3 and TRBJ2-3, with D unclear. The CDR3 spans 15 residues. Germline V CDR1 and CDR2: SGHTA, FQGTGA. CDR3 amino acids: CASSSGDFITDTQYF. For the CDR3, the DNA is TGTGCCAGCAGCTCAGGTGACTTTATCACAGATACGCAGTACTTT.

The genes are TRBV25-1 and TRBJ2-1, with D perhaps matching TRBD1 (7 bases). The CDR3 is made up of 13 amino acids. The germline gives CDR1 MGHDK, CDR2 SYGVNS. Between the trimmed V and J ends, which lost 5 bases and 6 bases, there was a span of 11 bases. The CDR3 sequence: CASSPQGGNEQFF. As DNA, the CDR3 is TGTGCCAGCAGTCCCCAGGGGGGCAATGAGCAGTTCTTC.

The chain links TRBV5-6 to TRBJ2-7, with a possible D match to TRBD2 (6 bases). The V gene's germline CDR1 is SGHDT and CDR2 YYEEEE. Trimming took 2 bases from V and 5 from J, leaving 11 bases between them. This CDR3 contains 13 residues. CDR3 loop: CASSLSGVHEQYF. CDR3 DNA: TGTGCCAGCAGCTTATCGGGGGTCCACGAGCAGTACTTC. Supplemented by reference TRBV5-6 and TRBJ2-7, the full variable domain reads DAGVTQSPTHLIKTRGQQVTLRCSPKSGHDTVSWYQQALGQGPQFIFQYYEEEERQRGNFPDRFSGHQFPNYSSELNVNALLLGDSALYLCASSLSGVHEQYFGPGTRLTVT.

The chain is built from TRBV9 and TRBJ2-3; 10 bases fit TRBD2. CDR3 length: 16 amino acids. J gave up 0 bases and V 4 bases, and 5 bases lay outside the gene matches. The germline CDR1 and CDR2 sequences are SGDLS and YYNGEE. CDR3 sequence: CASSPSGGVSTDTQYF. CDR3 bases: TGTGCCAGCAGCCCAAGCGGGGGGGTAAGCACAGATACGCAGTATTTT. The entire variable domain, with the rest obtained from reference TRBV9 and TRBJ2-3, is as follows: DSGVTQTPKHLITATGQRVTLRCSPRSGDLSVYWYQQSLDQGLQFLIQYYNGEERAKGNILERFSAQQFPDLHSELNLSSLELGDSALYFCASSPSGGVSTDTQYFGPGTRLTVL.

V gene TRBV6-5 combines with J gene TRBJ1-2, with D unclear. This CDR3 is 14 amino acids long. In germline, CDR1 is MNHEY, CDR2 SVGAGI. The V end lost 2 bases, the J end lost 5 bases, and 12 bases lay between the germline ends. DNA of the CDR3: TGTGCCAGCAGTTACGCGGGCGCGGGGTATGGCTACACCTTC. It translates to CASSYAGAGYGYTF.